Below, 30 T cell receptor beta chains from the same sample are listed, as sequenced in a study of OX40 agonist ivuxolimab in advanced cancers. Libraries were prepared by immunoSEQ multiplex PCR; TCRdb keeps only in-frame clonotypes and omits some of them. The table has roughly 80,000 clones, about 85% seen once. Sequenced material: CD4+ or CD8+ T cells sorted from blood, taken in a trial of the OX40 agonist ivuxolimab. The receptors here all came from an adult with an advanced solid tumor such as melanoma, head and neck, liver or kidney cancer.

The rearrangement joins TRBV4-3 to TRBJ2-3; 11 positions agree with TRBD1. The CDR3 has 16 residues. CDR1 is LGHNA and CDR2 is YSLEER in the germline V gene. Trimming removed 4 bases from V and 8 bases from J; junction bases left unmatched: 11. CDR3 in DNA: TGCGCCAGCAGCCTTCGGACAGGGGGCGGTTTTGGTACGCAGTATTTT. This gives the protein CASSLRTGGGFGTQYF.

V usage is TRBV6-6 and J usage is TRBJ2-7; 7 bases are shared with TRBD2. The CDR3 consists of 15 residues. Germline CDR1 and CDR2: MNHNY and SVGAGI (reference sequence). With V trimmed by 2 bases and J by 4 bases, 8 bases remained unmatched. The chain's CDR3 is CASSYSRGGAYEQYF. The CDR3 DNA reads as TGTGCCAGCAGTTACAGTCGCGGGGGAGCGTACGAGCAGTACTTC.

The V gene is TRBV5-1, the J gene TRBJ2-2; D remains ambiguous. V was pared by 1 base and J by 3 bases, with 4 bases between. The CDR3 covers 13 residues. In germline, CDR1 is SGHRS, CDR2 YFSETQ. The DNA for the CDR3 is TGCGCCAGCAGCTTGTTCGACACCGGGGAGCTGTTTTTT. Translated: CASSLFDTGELFF. Filled out from reference TRBV5-1 and TRBJ2-2, the complete variable domain reads KAGVTQTPRYLIKTRGQQVTLSCSPISGHRSVSWYQQTPGQGLQFLFEYFSETQRNKGNFPGRFSGRQFSNSRSEMNVSTLELGDSALYLCASSLFDTGELFFGEGSRLTVL.

The CDR3 spells CADRGRRSEQYF. In nucleotides, the CDR3 is TGTGCCGACCGGGGCAGGAGGAGCGAGCAGTACTTC. J is TRBJ2-7 and V is TRBV27; D may be TRBD1 or TRBD2 (5 bases each). There are 12 residues in the CDR3. The V and J ends lost 11 bases and 6 bases respectively, with 17 bases between them. Germline V gene lookup returns CDR1 MNHEY and CDR2 SMNVEV (reference sequence).

The genes are TRBV7-2 and TRBJ1-2, with D unclear. The V end lost 5 bases, the J end lost 8 bases, and 27 bases lay between the germline ends. The CDR3 has 17 residues. CDR1 is SGHTA, CDR2 FQGNSA, per germline. The chain's CDR3 is CASSTRRETFTIWGYTF. In DNA form, the CDR3 reads TGTGCCAGCAGCACTCGTAGGGAGACTTTTACAATCTGGGGCTACACCTTC.

This clone was observed a handful of times. This chain uses TRBV6-5 with TRBJ1-2; D may be TRBD1 (6 bases). Trimming cost V 7 bases and J 8 bases, with 17 bases left between them. The germline gives CDR1 MNHEY, CDR2 SVGAGI. The CDR3 is 13 amino acids. This CDR3 reads CASKPGGARGYTF. The CDR3 nucleotides are TGTGCCAGCAAACCCGGGGGGGCGCGGGGCTACACCTTC.

The CDR3 DNA reads as TGTGCCAGCAGCCGTGCCGGGGAGGGTTCTTTATACGAGCAGTACTTC. It codes for CASSRAGEGSLYEQYF. The J gene is TRBJ2-7, the V gene TRBV5-6; 7 nucleotides align to TRBD2. The CDR3 runs to 16 residues. Germline assignment: CDR1 SGHDT and CDR2 YYEEEE. The trim removed 4 bases at V and 4 bases at J, leaving 14 bases unmatched.

The chain recombines TRBV10-1 with TRBJ1-2; 7 bases fit TRBD1. Per the germline V gene, CDR1 is WNHNN and CDR2 is SYGVQD (reference sequence). After removal of 6 bases from V and 6 bases from J, the junction contained 7 bases not matched to a gene. The CDR3 spans 13 residues. CDR3 in amino acids: CASSRQGGDGYTF. In nucleotides, the CDR3 is TGCGCCAGCAGCCGACAGGGCGGAGATGGCTACACCTTC.

V is TRBV7-3 and J is TRBJ1-1, with a weak D call TRBD1 (6 bases). Germline values: CDR1 SGHTA, CDR2 FQGTGA. Between the trimmed V and J ends, which lost 3 bases and 0 bases, there was a span of 14 bases. The CDR3 runs 16 residues. The CDR3 region is CASSLDSSAMNTEAFF. The CDR3 coding sequence is TGTGCCAGCAGCTTGGACAGTTCGGCCATGAACACTGAAGCTTTCTTT.

This rearrangement joins TRBV2 to TRBJ2-7; the D gene could be TRBD1 or TRBD2 (5 bases each). Trimming took off 2 bases at V and 6 bases at J, with 14 bases between the two ends. The CDR3 contains 14 residues. In germline, CDR1 is SNHLY, CDR2 FYNNEI. The CDR3 DNA sequence: TGTGCCAGCAGTGAACCCCTCCGGGGCCCCGAGCAGTACTTC. This codes for CASSEPLRGPEQYF.

This chain uses TRBV6-5 with TRBJ1-2, with TRBD1 as a possible D gene (6 bases). Germline V CDR1 and CDR2: MNHEY, SVGAGI. This CDR3 comprises 14 residues. The V end was cut by 2 bases, the J end by 3 bases, with 10 bases between. The CDR3: CASSYNREYYGYTF. CDR3 DNA sequence: TGTGCCAGCAGTTACAACAGGGAATACTATGGCTACACCTTC.

The V call is TRBV10-3, the J call TRBJ2-5, with D unclear. Germline CDR1 ENHRY, CDR2 SYGVKD. This CDR3 comprises 14 residues. V was clipped by 0 bases and J by 9 bases, with 14 bases between them. DNA for the CDR3: TGTGCCATCAGTGAGTCTGGTGACTCTAGTCCCCAGTACTTC. Amino acids: CAISESGDSSPQYF.

The chain is built from TRBV28 and TRBJ1-4; no clear D. This CDR3 is 14 amino acids long. Germline V gene lookup returns CDR1 MDHEN and CDR2 SYDVKM. V was cut by 6 bases and J by 10 bases, with 18 bases left in between. CDR3: CASSLHSGRVKLFF. CDR3 bases: TGTGCCAGCAGCCTCCACTCAGGAAGAGTAAAACTGTTTTTT. The full variable domain, completed using reference TRBV28 and TRBJ1-4, is DVKVTQSSRYLVKRTGEKVFLECVQDMDHENMFWYRQDPGLGLRLIYFSYDVKMKEKGDIPEGYSVSREKKERFSLILESASTNQTSMYLCASSLHSGRVKLFFGSGTQLSVL.

The chain carries TRBV19 and TRBJ1-2; TRBD1 aligns across 7 bases. Germline assignment: CDR1 LNHDA and CDR2 SQIVND (reference sequence). CDR3 length: 14 amino acids. Unmatched junction bases numbered 4, after V lost 6 bases and J lost 0 bases. In DNA, the CDR3 is TGTGCCAGTAGGAAACAGGGGCCTAACTATGGCTACACCTTC. Translated: CASRKQGPNYGYTF.

The chain employs TRBV10-1 and TRBJ2-5; 10 bases are a match to TRBD2. This CDR3 is 15 amino acids long. With V trimmed by 2 bases and J by 8 bases, 8 bases remained unmatched. The germline CDR1 and CDR2 sequences are WNHNN and SYGVQD (reference sequence). The CDR3 nucleotides read TGCGCCAGCAGTGAGGGGAGCGGGAGGGGTAATACCCAGTACTTC. It specifies CASSEGSGRGNTQYF.

The rearrangement joins TRBV6-5 to TRBJ2-5; D is perhaps TRBD2 (5 bases). The CDR3 contains 15 residues. V was trimmed by 0 bases and J by 4 bases, leaving 12 bases between them. Per the germline V gene, CDR1 is MNHEY and CDR2 is SVGAGI. The CDR3 region has the DNA TGTGCCAGCAGTTACTCGGGCGGCGCGGGAGAGACCCAGTACTTC. Translated, it gives CASSYSGGAGETQYF.

The chain recombines TRBV7-8 with TRBJ2-7, with 10 nucleotides matching TRBD1. The CDR3 contains 15 residues. Losses at the gene ends were 2 bases for V and 2 bases for J; bases not matched to a gene: 3. Germline V gene lookup returns CDR1 SGHVS and CDR2 FQNEAQ. CDR3 DNA sequence: TGTGCCAGCAGCTTACGGGACAGGGGCCCCTACGAGCAGTACTTC. Translation gives CASSLRDRGPYEQYF.

The rearrangement uses TRBV19 and TRBJ1-1; perhaps TRBD1 as D (5 bases). V lost 3 bases and J 2 bases, leaving 7 bases between the germline ends. CDR1 is LNHDA and CDR2 is SQIVND in the germline V gene (reference sequence). The CDR3 has 13 amino acids. CDR3 coding DNA: TGTGCCAGTAGTATCGGACATAACACTGAAGCTTTCTTT. Amino acid sequence: CASSIGHNTEAFF.

The CDR3 region has the DNA TGTGCCAGCAGTTCCCTTTCTTTTGCCCGGAGTCAAGAGACCCAGTACTTC. Protein product: CASSSLSFARSQETQYF. V usage is TRBV28 and J usage is TRBJ2-5; D remains unclear. CDR1 MDHEN and CDR2 SYDVKM come from the germline V gene. Trimming cost V 4 bases and J 2 bases, with 20 bases left between them. This CDR3 is built from 17 residues. The whole variable domain, remainder taken from reference TRBV28 and TRBJ2-5, is DVKVTQSSRYLVKRTGEKVFLECVQDMDHENMFWYRQDPGLGLRLIYFSYDVKMKEKGDIPEGYSVSREKKERFSLILESASTNQTSMYLCASSSLSFARSQETQYFGPGTRLLVL.

The chain is built from TRBV14 and TRBJ1-1, with 9 bases matching TRBD1. The V gene end was trimmed by 6 bases and the J gene end by 5 bases; junction bases not matched to a gene: 13. The CDR3 length is 16 residues. Germline-derived CDR1 and CDR2 are SGHDN and FVKESK. CDR3 DNA: TGTGCCAGCAGACCATATCCGGGACAGGGAAGGACTGAAGCTTTCTTT. Amino acids: CASRPYPGQGRTEAFF. The variable domain in full, with the rest retrieved from reference TRBV14 and TRBJ1-1, is EAGVTQFPSHSVIEKGQTVTLRCDPISGHDNLYWYRRVMGKEIKFLLHFVKESKQDESGMPNNRFLAERTGGTYSTLKVQPAELEDSGVYFCASRPYPGQGRTEAFFGQGTRLTVV.

V gene TRBV7-2 combines with J gene TRBJ1-5; a possible D gene is TRBD1 (5 bases). Germline V CDR1 and CDR2: SGHTA, FQGNSA. V was cut by 1 base and J by 6 bases, with 13 bases left in between. The CDR3 contains 15 residues. Here the CDR3 reads CASSLEASGFQPQHF. The CDR3, as DNA: TGTGCCAGCAGCTTAGAGGCGTCAGGGTTTCAGCCCCAGCATTTT.

The gene calls are TRBV28 and TRBJ2-7; TRBD2 agrees at 9 bases. The CDR3 length is 15 residues. V trimming: 6 bases; J trimming: 2 bases; junction bases outside the gene matches: 8. Per germline, CDR1 MDHEN and CDR2 SYDVKM. CDR3 in amino acids: CASSPTSGPPYEQYF. The CDR3 DNA follows: TGTGCCAGCAGCCCCACTAGCGGGCCCCCCTACGAGCAGTACTTC.

CDR3 in DNA: TGTGCCAGCAGCCAAGTGGCTAGCGGGGGTACAGATACGCAGTATTTT. Residues: CASSQVASGGTDTQYF. The chain is built from TRBV4-2 and TRBJ2-3, with TRBD2 matching 10 bases. The CDR3 is 16 residues long. The germline gives CDR1 LGHNA, CDR2 YNFKEQ. V was clipped by 1 base and J by 3 bases; unmatched bases: 4.

This clone was observed a handful of times. The rearrangement uses TRBV28 and TRBJ2-5; 7 bases fit TRBD1. The germline V gene has CDR1 MDHEN and CDR2 SYDVKM. Trimming at V came to 2 bases and at J to 4 bases, leaving 4 bases not matched to a gene. This CDR3 spans 14 amino acids. CDR3 loop: CASSLAQGTETQYF. The CDR3 nucleotides read TGTGCCAGCAGTTTAGCACAGGGGACAGAGACCCAGTACTTC.

This clone appeared a single time. The gene calls are TRBV5-4 and TRBJ2-5; D is undetermined. CDR3 length: 14 residues. Trimming removed 7 bases from V and 5 bases from J, with 18 bases in between. Germline-derived CDR1 and CDR2 are SGHNT and YYREEE (reference sequence). The CDR3 DNA reads as TGTGCCAGCCAGGTGGGCCCTTCATGGGAGACCCAGTACTTC. This sequence encodes CASQVGPSWETQYF.

CDR3 DNA sequence: TGTGCCAGCTCACCACCGGTTAGCGGCCTCTACAATGAGCAGTTCTTC. Its translation: CASSPPVSGLYNEQFF. This chain joins TRBV18 and TRBJ2-1, with a tentative D call TRBD2 (6 bases). V lost 0 bases and J lost 3, with 12 bases in between. Germline V gene sequence: CDR1 KGHSH, CDR2 LQKENI. This CDR3 is built from 16 residues.

The chain carries TRBV28 and TRBJ2-7, with 7 bases identical to TRBD1. CDR1 MDHEN and CDR2 SYDVKM come from the germline V gene. CDR3 length: 15 residues. V gave up 5 bases and J gave up 1 base; unmatched junction bases: 8. The CDR3 DNA reads as TGTGCCAGCAGTCTGGCCGGGACAGTATCCTACGAGCAGTACTTC. As protein: CASSLAGTVSYEQYF.

This rearrangement joins TRBV11-3 to TRBJ1-1; D not certain. The CDR3 is 13 residues long. Looked up from germline, CDR1 is SGHNT and CDR2 is YENEEA. The ends were cut back, 1 base at V and 5 bases at J, with 8 bases in the middle. CDR3 amino acids: CASSLVRGTEAFF. The CDR3 DNA is TGTGCCAGCAGCTTAGTACGGGGAACTGAAGCTTTCTTT.

This rearrangement joins TRBV7-2 to TRBJ2-6; possible D gene TRBD1, 6 bases. The CDR3 runs 18 residues. The germline V gene has CDR1 SGHTA and CDR2 FQGNSA. Trimming took 5 bases from V and 1 from J, leaving 18 bases between them. The CDR3 DNA reads as TGTGCCAGCAGCAAAGACAGGCGTCCTGCTTCTGGGGCCAACGTCCTGACTTTC. Translated, it gives CASSKDRRPASGANVLTF.

DNA of the CDR3: TGTGCCAGCAGCCGGCGGGGGGCATCAACTAATGAAAAACTGTTTTTT. It encodes CASSRRGASTNEKLFF. This rearrangement joins TRBV5-8 to TRBJ1-4; TRBD1 is a possible D gene (6 bases). V dropped 4 bases and J dropped 0 bases, with 13 bases sitting between them. Germline CDR1 is SGHTS and CDR2 is YDEGEE. The CDR3 has 16 amino acids.